One T cell receptor (beta chain) is described in this entry. Its antigen is still unknown. The CDR3 covers 16 residues. Germline CDR1 reads SGHRS; CDR2 reads YFSETQ. Trimming removed 4 bases at V and 0 bases at J, with 14 bases between. Method: immunoSEQ multiplex PCR; TCRdb's copy keeps in-frame clones and lacks some. The sample lists about 77,000 clones; roughly nine tenths were seen once. These data come from a study of OX40 agonist ivuxolimab in advanced cancers. Across the whole study: Averaging about 60 years in age, with a range of roughly 20 to 80, the cohort was about 85% male. Patients with prior anti-PD-1, anti-PD-L1 or anti-CTLA-4 therapy were eligible; about 41% had some. Study-level results: At 0.1 to 3.0 mg/kg and by week 6, CD4+ and CD8+ T cells in the blood had expanded clonally. On average, CD8+ T cells showed a greater number of expanded clones than CD4+.

The sequenced sample was CD4+ or CD8+ T cells sorted from blood, obtained in a trial of the OX40 agonist ivuxolimab. The rearrangement uses TRBV5-1 and TRBJ1-3; tentative D call: TRBD1 (6 bases). This TCR was recovered from an adult with an advanced solid tumor such as melanoma, head and neck, liver or kidney cancer. This CDR3 is CASSRGAGSSGNTIYF. The CDR3 nucleotides are TGCGCCAGCAGCCGGGGGGCAGGAAGCTCTGGAAACACCATATATTTT.